These 2 T cell receptor beta chains came from one sample sequenced in a study of blood T cell repertoires in COVID-19. The repertoire was sequenced with immunoSEQ multiplex PCR; TCRdb's copy has only in-frame clones and lacks some. The data show 120,000 or so clones, roughly 90% seen once. Sequenced material: peripheral blood. These receptors were taken from a human donor in a cohort sampled during active COVID-19.

V and J are TRBV6-1 and TRBJ1-5; possible D gene TRBD1, 6 bases. Germline loops: CDR1 MNHNS, CDR2 SASEGT. With 1 base removed from V and 6 bases from J, the gap between germline ends came to 22 bases. There are 18 residues in the CDR3. The CDR3 region is CASSEGFWTVTSGQPQHF. In DNA, the CDR3 is TGTGCCAGCAGTGAAGGTTTTTGGACAGTGACCTCCGGTCAGCCCCAGCATTTT.

V usage is TRBV7-2 and J usage is TRBJ1-2, with D perhaps matching TRBD1 (5 bases). V was trimmed by 5 bases and J by 6 bases, leaving 16 bases between them. From germline, CDR1 is SGHTA and CDR2 FQGNSA. The CDR3 consists of 14 residues. The CDR3 is CASSQERDPHGYTF. DNA for the CDR3: TGTGCCAGCAGCCAAGAGCGGGACCCACATGGCTACACCTTC.